These 20 T cell receptor beta chains were sequenced from one sample in a study of T cell responses to AZD1222 COVID-19 vaccine. TCRdb keeps only in-frame clones here, not all; method: immunoSEQ multiplex PCR. The top ten hold approximately 5% of the sample, which has 130,000 to 150,000 clones, about 82% seen once. Specimen: peripheral blood, collected 28 days after the second AZD1222 dose. These receptors originate from an adult who received the AZD1222 COVID-19 vaccine.

V gene TRBV5-1 combines with J gene TRBJ1-2; D unresolved. V lost 0 bases, J lost 8 bases, and 8 bases lay in between. This CDR3 region has 12 residues. Germline V CDR1 and CDR2: SGHRS, YFSETQ. DNA for the CDR3: TGCGCCAGCAGCTTGGGAGGAGAGGGCTACACCTTC. It yields the protein CASSLGGEGYTF.

The rearrangement joins TRBV7-9 to TRBJ2-3; D gene uncertain. The germline V gene has CDR1 SEHNR and CDR2 FQNEAQ (reference sequence). The CDR3 runs to 13 residues. Trimming cost V 0 bases and J 4 bases, with 5 bases left between them. The CDR3 nucleotides are TGTGCCAGCAGCTTAGCAGGGCCAGATACGCAGTATTTT. It encodes CASSLAGPDTQYF.

The chain is built from TRBV2 and TRBJ1-2; D remains ambiguous. This CDR3 has 14 amino acids. Germline V gives CDR1 SNHLY, CDR2 FYNNEI. Trimming stripped 7 bases from V and 0 bases from J, with 12 bases between. The DNA for the CDR3 is TGTGCCAGCAAAAAGGAAGAAGCTAACTATGGCTACACCTTC. Protein: CASKKEEANYGYTF.

By share of the sample, this clone is medium-sized (0.01 to 0.1%). This chain connects TRBV9 to TRBJ1-2; 9 positions match TRBD1. Germline lookup yields CDR1 SGDLS and CDR2 YYNGEE. The CDR3 runs 15 residues. V trimming: 5 bases; J trimming: 7 bases; junction bases outside the gene matches: 12. In DNA, the CDR3 is TGTGCCAGCAGTCCCGGCGGGACAGGGTTTTTTGGCTACACCTTC. Encoded protein: CASSPGGTGFFGYTF.

The V and J genes are TRBV5-4 and TRBJ2-3, with unresolved D. The CDR3 has 12 residues. The germline V gene has CDR1 SGHNT and CDR2 YYREEE (reference sequence). V dropped 0 bases and J dropped 9 bases, with 8 bases sitting between them. In DNA form, the CDR3 reads TGTGCCAGCAGCTTGGACAGCACCACGCAGTATTTT. It is translated as CASSLDSTTQYF.

The chain recombines TRBV2 with TRBJ1-2; D uncertain. The ends were cut back, 4 bases at V and 1 base at J, with 13 bases in the middle. Germline V gene lookup returns CDR1 SNHLY and CDR2 FYNNEI. The CDR3 spans 15 residues. DNA of the CDR3: TGTGCCAGCAGTGGCGGCAGTCTCCTTAACTATGGCTACACCTTC. The encoded protein is CASSGGSLLNYGYTF.

The V and J genes are TRBV19 and TRBJ1-5, with 10 bases matching TRBD1. Germline CDR1 is LNHDA and CDR2 is SQIVND (reference sequence). There are 17 residues in the CDR3. Trimming removed 6 bases from V and 3 bases from J; junction bases left unmatched: 11. CDR3 protein: CASSQGGGQGDNQPQHF. CDR3 coding DNA: TGTGCCAGTAGCCAGGGCGGCGGACAGGGGGACAATCAGCCCCAGCATTTT.

The V and J genes are TRBV3-1 (or the pseudogene TRBV3-2) and TRBJ1-5; possible D gene TRBD1, 5 bases. V was shortened by 0 bases and J by 5 bases, with 17 bases between the two germline ends. Germline V gives CDR1 LGHDT, CDR2 YNNKEL (reference sequence). The CDR3 is 17 residues long. The CDR3 DNA reads as TGTGCCAGCAGCCAAGATATCCCAGGGATAGGTCATCAGCCCCAGCATTTT. Its translation: CASSQDIPGIGHQPQHF.

This sequence joins TRBV5-1 and TRBJ1-5; no firm D call. Germline CDR1 is SGHRS and CDR2 is YFSETQ. Trimming removed 4 bases from V and 6 bases from J, with 14 bases in between. The CDR3 has 14 amino acids. The CDR3 DNA reads TGCGCCAGCAGCCCGACGGACTTGGGTCAGCCCCAGCATTTT. It encodes CASSPTDLGQPQHF.

The rearrangement joins TRBV4-1 to TRBJ1-1, with TRBD1 identical over 7 bases. The V and J ends lost 0 bases and 0 bases, in that order; junction bases with no gene match: 10. Germline lookup yields CDR1 MGHRA and CDR2 YSYEKL. CDR3 size: 18 residues. The CDR3 region is CASSQDPGGSGVNTEAFF. CDR3 bases: TGCGCCAGCAGCCAAGATCCAGGGGGGTCAGGGGTGAACACTGAAGCTTTCTTT.

This chain links TRBV4-1 with TRBJ2-7; 8 bases are a match to TRBD1. V shed 4 bases, J shed 2 bases, and the junction held 4 bases outside the gene matches. Germline-derived CDR1 and CDR2 are MGHRA and YSYEKL. The CDR3 has 14 amino acids. The CDR3 DNA reads as TGCGCCAGCAGCCCGGTACAGGGGGCCTACGAGCAGTACTTC. Protein sequence: CASSPVQGAYEQYF.

This chain connects TRBV6-1 to TRBJ2-7, with D possibly being TRBD1 (6 bases). Germline values: CDR1 MNHNS, CDR2 SASEGT. The CDR3 has 14 residues. The V and J ends lost 2 bases and 4 bases respectively, with 12 bases between them. The CDR3: CASSEKTGGYEQYF. CDR3 bases: TGTGCCAGCAGTGAAAAGACAGGCGGATACGAGCAGTACTTC.

This chain joins TRBV15 and TRBJ2-3, with TRBD2 matching 11 bases. CDR3 length: 20 residues. V shed 1 base and J 2 bases; nucleotides not matched to a gene: 14. CDR1 and CDR2 from the germline V gene are LNHNV and YYDKDF (reference sequence). The CDR3 is CATSRVGASGGLPPTDTQYF. The DNA for the CDR3 is TGTGCCACCAGCAGAGTGGGGGCTAGCGGGGGGCTCCCACCCACAGATACGCAGTATTTT. The full variable domain, in which reference TRBV15 and TRBJ2-3 provide the parts outside the CDR3, is DAMVIQNPRYQVTQFGKPVTLSCSQTLNHNVMYWYQQKSSQAPKLLFHYYDKDFNNEADTPDNFQSRRPNTSFCFLDIRSPGLGDTAMYLCATSRVGASGGLPPTDTQYFGPGTRLTVL.

This chain uses TRBV27 with TRBJ2-5, with a tentative D call TRBD2 (6 bases). Germline V gives CDR1 MNHEY, CDR2 SMNVEV (reference sequence). The CDR3 totals 14 residues. The ends were cut back, 5 bases at V and 7 bases at J, with 17 bases in the middle. CDR3 in DNA: TGTGCCAGCAGTCCTCTGGGGGAGGCGGTGACCCAGTACTTC. Amino acid sequence: CASSPLGEAVTQYF.

On this clone: A read error may account for a junction end that differs from germline. The genes are TRBV6-5 and TRBJ2-5; no clear D gene. This CDR3 spans 13 amino acids. Germline CDR1 is MNHEY and CDR2 is SVGAGI. DNA for the CDR3: TGTGCCAGCAGGGCCCCGCACCACGAGACCCAGTACTTC. This codes for CASRAPHHETQYF.

V gene TRBV7-9 combines with J gene TRBJ1-1, with D tentatively TRBD1 (5 bases). Trimming took off 0 bases at V and 12 bases at J, with 14 bases between the two ends. Germline V gene data show CDR1 as SEHNR and CDR2 as FQNEAQ (reference sequence). The CDR3 contains 13 residues. DNA for the CDR3: TGTGCCAGCAGCTTAGCCCCGGGGACCGAAACTTTCTTT. Amino acid sequence: CASSLAPGTETFF.

This chain uses TRBV3-1 (or the pseudogene TRBV3-2) with TRBJ2-3, with D hard to call. Germline CDR1 reads LGHDT; CDR2 reads YNNKEL (reference sequence). The CDR3 length is 12 residues. The V gene lost 1 base and the J gene lost 5 bases, with 4 bases spanning the gap. CDR3: CASSQGLDTQYF. The CDR3 DNA is TGTGCCAGCAGCCAAGGACTAGATACGCAGTATTTT.

The chain links TRBV19 to TRBJ1-5; D gene ambiguous. The V gene lost 7 bases and the J gene lost 0 bases, with 13 bases spanning the gap. CDR3 length: 15 amino acids. Germline CDR1 is LNHDA and CDR2 is SQIVND (reference sequence). CDR3 region: CASTPGGFSNQPQHF. The CDR3 DNA is TGTGCCAGTACCCCGGGCGGGTTTAGCAATCAGCCCCAGCATTTT.

The J gene is TRBJ2-5, the V gene TRBV7-8, with D possibly being TRBD2 (6 bases). V was clipped by 2 bases and J by 5 bases, with 18 bases between them. The germline CDR1 and CDR2 sequences are SGHVS and FQNEAQ. This CDR3 contains 16 residues. The CDR3 spells CASSLQGAGYGETQYF. The CDR3 DNA reads as TGTGCCAGCAGCTTACAGGGAGCGGGCTATGGGGAGACCCAGTACTTC.

The rearrangement uses TRBV5-4 and TRBJ2-2, with 13 bases matching TRBD2. The CDR3 runs 16 residues. Trimming at V came to 4 bases and at J to 7 bases, leaving 7 bases not matched to a gene. The germline gives CDR1 SGHNT, CDR2 YYREEE (reference sequence). Written as DNA, the CDR3 is TGTGCCAGCAGCCCCACTAGCGGGAGGGCCGGCGGGGAGCTGTTTTTT. Protein sequence: CASSPTSGRAGGELFF.